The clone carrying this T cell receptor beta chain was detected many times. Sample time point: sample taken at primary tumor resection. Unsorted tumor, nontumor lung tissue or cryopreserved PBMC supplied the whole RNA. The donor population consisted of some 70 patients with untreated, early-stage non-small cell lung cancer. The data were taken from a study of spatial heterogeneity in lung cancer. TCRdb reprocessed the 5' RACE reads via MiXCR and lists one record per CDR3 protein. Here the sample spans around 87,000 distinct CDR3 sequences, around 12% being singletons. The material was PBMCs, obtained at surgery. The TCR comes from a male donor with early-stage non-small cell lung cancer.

The CDR3 sequence: CASSLSTGRGLNTEAFF. For the CDR3, the DNA is TGTGCCAGCAGCTTATCGACAGGGCGCGGTTTGAACACTGAAGCTTTCTTT. This sequence joins TRBV5-5 and TRBJ1-1, with TRBD1 identical over 7 bases. The CDR3 runs 17 residues. The V gene end was trimmed by 2 bases and the J gene end by 0 bases; junction bases not matched to a gene: 10. Looked up from germline, CDR1 is SGHKS and CDR2 is YYEKEE (reference sequence).